The TCR beta chain under discussion was sequenced for a study of T-cell memory formation after mild COVID-19. Whole-study findings and limits: Some SARS-CoV-2-responding clones were already detected in memory before infection. Day 15 to 85 contracting clones showed balanced CD4/CD8; day 15 to 37 expanders favored CD4+.

Comments on this clonotype: Its specificity is not known.

Constant-segment primers and 5'RACE yielded cDNA libraries for TCR alpha and TCR beta, each carrying sample barcodes and UMIs. From the 5' RACE reads, TCRdb called clonotypes with MiXCR, one entry per CDR3 protein. The data hold over 450,000 distinct CDR3 sequences, with 20% observed a single time. The CDR3 sequence is 14 residues long. Trimming pared 3 bases from V and 0 bases from J, leaving 7 bases between. CDR1 is LNHDA and CDR2 is SQIVND in the germline V gene (reference sequence). This sequence was found in an adult woman who had mild COVID-19 (a few samples of this study predate the infection). Cell type and time point are not known. The specimen sequenced was PBMCs or a T cell subset sorted from them (not recorded which). The chain is built from TRBV19 and TRBJ2-3; D unresolved. The CDR3 DNA reads TGTGCCAGTAGTATGGCGGTTAGCACAGATACGCAGTATTTT. Protein sequence: CASSMAVSTDTQYF.